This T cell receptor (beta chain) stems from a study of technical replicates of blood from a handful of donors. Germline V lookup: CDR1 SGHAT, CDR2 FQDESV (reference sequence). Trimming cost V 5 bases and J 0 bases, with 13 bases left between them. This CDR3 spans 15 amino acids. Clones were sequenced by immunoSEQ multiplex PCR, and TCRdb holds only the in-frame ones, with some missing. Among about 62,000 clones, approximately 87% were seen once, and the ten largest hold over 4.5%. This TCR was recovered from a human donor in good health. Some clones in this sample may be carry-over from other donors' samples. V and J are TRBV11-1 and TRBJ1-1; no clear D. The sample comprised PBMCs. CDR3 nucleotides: TGTGCCAGCAGCCGATGGGAGACTATGAACACTGAAGCTTTCTTT. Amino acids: CASSRWETMNTEAFF.